The 11 T cell receptor beta chains presented below share a single source sample, sequenced in a study of shared clonotypes between healthy human individuals. The method was immunoSEQ multiplex PCR; TCRdb's version includes in-frame clones alone and lacks a portion of them. Here the sample spans about 530,000 clones, 60% to 80% being singletons. The sample taken for sequencing was PBMCs. The receptors here all came from a woman aged 40 to 50 in good health. Some clones in this sample may be carry-over from other donors' samples.

The J gene is TRBJ2-1, the V gene TRBV6-1; D gene unclear. The CDR3 totals 13 residues. CDR1 MNHNS and CDR2 SASEGT come from the germline V gene. The V gene lost 7 bases and the J gene lost 5 bases, with 12 bases spanning the gap. DNA for the CDR3: TGTGCCAGCAACGAACCCCTGAACAATGAGCAGTTCTTC. Protein: CASNEPLNNEQFF.

The V gene is TRBV28, the J gene TRBJ2-1; 11 nucleotides match TRBD2. V dropped 11 bases and J dropped 10; count of bases not matched to a gene: 7. The CDR3 runs to 12 residues. CDR1 MDHEN and CDR2 SYDVKM come from the germline V gene. CDR3 protein: CAVSGRAGEQFF. The CDR3 nucleotides are TGTGCCGTTAGCGGGAGGGCCGGGGAGCAGTTCTTC.

This clone was detected ten times or more. This chain links TRBV5-4 with TRBJ1-1; D remains unclear. The germline V gene encodes CDR1 SGHNT and CDR2 YYREEE (reference sequence). The CDR3 sequence is 14 residues long. Deletions cut 1 base from V and 3 bases from J, with 10 bases between. The DNA for the CDR3 is TGTGCCAGCAGCTTGCAACTTGGGGACACTGAAGCTTTCTTT. This translates into CASSLQLGDTEAFF.

On this clone: This sample includes further DNA sequences coding for the same CDR3. The chain combines TRBV4-1 with TRBJ2-2; the match to TRBD1 covers 7 bases. The trim removed 2 bases at V and 2 bases at J, leaving 5 bases unmatched. This CDR3 is 16 amino acids long. CDR1 MGHRA and CDR2 YSYEKL come from the germline V gene. CDR3 bases: TGCGCCAGCAGCCAATGGACAGGCGCTAACACCGGGGAGCTGTTTTTT. It is translated as CASSQWTGANTGELFF.

V is TRBV6-1 and J is TRBJ1-1; 11 nucleotides agree with TRBD1. Germline V gene lookup returns CDR1 MNHNS and CDR2 SASEGT. This CDR3 is built from 14 residues. Losses at the gene ends were 4 bases for V and 6 bases for J; bases not matched to a gene: 4. In nucleotides, the CDR3 is TGTGCCAGCAGTGCCCGGACAGGGGGCTCTGAAGCTTTCTTT. It specifies CASSARTGGSEAFF.

In this sample, this clone turned up once. The chain employs TRBV6-1 and TRBJ2-7; tentatively, D is TRBD1 (6 bases). Germline CDR1 MNHNS, CDR2 SASEGT. Trimming removed 6 bases from V and 7 bases from J, with 16 bases in between. This CDR3 has 13 residues. CDR3 nucleotide sequence: TGTGCCAGCAGCATACAGGGATGGAGGGAGCAGTACTTC. It translates to CASSIQGWREQYF.

The chain recombines TRBV5-1 with TRBJ2-7; 11 bases map to TRBD2. Trimming cost V 3 bases and J 5 bases; bases outside gene matches: 7. The CDR3 consists of 15 residues. The germline gives CDR1 SGHRS, CDR2 YFSETQ. CDR3 protein: CASSSTSGSFNEQYF. In DNA form, the CDR3 reads TGCGCCAGCAGCTCAACTAGCGGGAGTTTCAACGAGCAGTACTTC.

The chain combines TRBV6-6 with TRBJ1-2; D remains ambiguous. This CDR3 contains 14 residues. Germline V CDR1 and CDR2: MNHNY, SVGAGI (reference sequence). Trimming removed 11 bases from V and 0 bases from J, with 16 bases in between. In DNA, the CDR3 is TGTGCCGGAACAACCATGGGAGCTAACTATGGCTACACCTTC. It specifies CAGTTMGANYGYTF.

The rearrangement uses TRBV7-8 and TRBJ2-7; maybe TRBD2 (5 bases). Trimming shortened V by 1 base and J by 4 bases, and 11 bases separated the two germline ends. The CDR3 covers 14 residues. CDR1 is SGHVS, CDR2 FQNEAQ, per germline. CDR3 in amino acids: CASSLGGPPYEQYF. The CDR3 region has the DNA TGTGCCAGCAGCTTAGGAGGGCCCCCTTACGAGCAGTACTTC. The variable domain in full, completed from reference TRBV7-8 and TRBJ2-7, reads GAGVSQSPRYKVAKRGQDVALRCDPISGHVSLFWYQQALGQGPEFLTYFQNEAQLDKSGLPSDRFFAERPEGSVSTLKIQRTQQEDSAVYLCASSLGGPPYEQYFGPGTRLTVT.

The chain joins TRBV5-1 to TRBJ1-1, with D perhaps matching TRBD1 (6 bases). This CDR3 is built from 17 residues. Germline V gene sequence: CDR1 SGHRS, CDR2 YFSETQ. Trimming left V 1 base short and J 1 base short, with 17 bases between. The CDR3 nucleotides read TGCGCCAGCAGCTTGCTGTTTGTTCAGGGACAGAACACTGAAGCTTTCTTT. Translating gives CASSLLFVQGQNTEAFF.

The rearrangement joins TRBV11-2 to TRBJ1-2; tentatively, D is TRBD1 (5 bases). From germline, CDR1 is SGHAT and CDR2 FQNNGV. CDR3 length equals 14 residues. Trimming took off 5 bases at V and 2 bases at J, with 12 bases between the two ends. The CDR3 region is CASSAQGGNYGYTF. The CDR3 nucleotides read TGTGCCAGCAGCGCGCAGGGAGGGAACTATGGCTACACCTTC.